The 16 T cell receptor beta chains below were found in one sample sequenced in a study of cytomegalovirus exposure and HLA in healthy donors. The PCR had 60 Vbeta and 13 Jbeta primers. Data came from immunoSEQ multiplex PCR; TCRdb stores just in-frame clones and leaves some out. The table shows about 200,000 clones, with just under 70% occurring only once. The sample was PBMCs. These receptors came from a man aged 40-49 years in good health and CMV-seropositive.

The chain is built from TRBV29-1 and TRBJ2-7; 9 positions agree with TRBD2. Germline V gene lookup returns CDR1 SQVTM and CDR2 ANQGSEA. The CDR3 covers 13 residues. The trim removed 7 bases at V and 1 base at J, leaving 5 bases unmatched. The CDR3 DNA is TGCAGCGCCGTAGCGGGGGTATCCTACGAGCAGTACTTC. Protein: CSAVAGVSYEQYF.

Turning to this clone: The sample contains more than one DNA sequence encoding this CDR3. The rearrangement uses TRBV29-1 and TRBJ2-2; TRBD1 might be the D (6 bases). CDR3 size: 13 residues. Looked up from germline, CDR1 is SQVTM and CDR2 is ANQGSEA. The germline V and J ends were trimmed by 6 bases and 2 bases, with 10 bases remaining between them. The DNA of the CDR3 is TGCAGCGTCGGACAGACAAACACCGGGGAGCTGTTTTTT. This codes for CSVGQTNTGELFF.

The chain recombines TRBV19 with TRBJ2-2; 9 bases are a match to TRBD1. J was trimmed by 6 bases and V by 5 bases; bases with no gene match: 10. CDR1 is LNHDA, CDR2 SQIVND, per germline (reference sequence). This CDR3 spans 16 amino acids. The CDR3 nucleotides are TGTGCCAGTAGTCTCACAGGGGGCGGGAGATCCGGGGAGCTGTTTTTT. Protein: CASSLTGGGRSGELFF.

This clone was recorded a few times. V is TRBV9 and J is TRBJ1-6; the D is unclear. CDR3 size: 13 residues. Per germline, CDR1 SGDLS and CDR2 YYNGEE. Trimming left V 7 bases short and J 9 bases short, with 14 bases between. In nucleotides, the CDR3 is TGTGCCAGCGGACTCAACACGGGTTCACCCCTCCACTTT. Translating it yields CASGLNTGSPLHF. The variable domain in full, with the rest retrieved from reference TRBV9 and TRBJ1-6, is DSGVTQTPKHLITATGQRVTLRCSPRSGDLSVYWYQQSLDQGLQFLIQYYNGEERAKGNILERFSAQQFPDLHSELNLSSLELGDSALYFCASGLNTGSPLHFGNGTRLTVT.

This chain uses TRBV28 with TRBJ2-7, with a weak D call TRBD2 (5 bases). Germline CDR1 and CDR2: MDHEN and SYDVKM. The V end lost 6 bases, the J end lost 9 bases, and 15 bases lay between the germline ends. The CDR3 totals 12 residues. CDR3 protein: CASRSGPEGQYF. DNA of the CDR3: TGTGCCAGCAGATCCGGGCCTGAGGGGCAGTACTTC.

This clone is a singleton in its sample. V and J are TRBV2 and TRBJ2-7; a possible D gene is TRBD2 (5 bases). The CDR3 extends over 15 amino acids. Germline CDR1 SNHLY, CDR2 FYNNEI. V lost 3 bases and J 5 bases, leaving 17 bases between the germline ends. The CDR3 loop reads CASSERSGVSDEQYF. The CDR3 coding sequence is TGTGCCAGCAGTGAGCGCTCCGGGGTCTCTGACGAGCAGTACTTC. Combining the CDR3 with reference TRBV2 and TRBJ2-7 gives the whole variable domain EPEVTQTPSHQVTQMGQEVILRCVPISNHLYFYWYRQILGQKVEFLVSFYNNEISEKSEIFDDQFSVERPDGSNFTLKIRSTKLEDSAMYFCASSERSGVSDEQYFGPGTRLTVT.

The gene calls are TRBV10-3 and TRBJ1-3; D is uncertain. V gave up 7 bases and J gave up 0 bases, with 13 bases separating them. Germline CDR1 is ENHRY and CDR2 is SYGVKD. The CDR3 totals 15 residues. The CDR3 sequence is CAITGDRGSGNTIYF. The CDR3 region has the DNA TGTGCCATCACCGGTGACCGAGGCTCTGGAAACACCATATATTTT.

This clone was picked up a small number of times. The chain carries TRBV21-1 and TRBJ2-7; the table's D gene call, TRBD1, was not cross checked with the DNA. TRBV21-1 is deemed a pseudogene. The CDR3 is 16 residues long. CDR3 protein: CASSKLPDRGIYEQYF. The CDR3 coding sequence is TGTGCCAGCAGCAAATTGCCGGACAGGGGTATCTACGAGCAGTACTTC.

The J gene is TRBJ1-2, the V gene TRBV19; D is undetermined. Per germline, CDR1 LNHDA and CDR2 SQIVND (reference sequence). V was pared by 0 bases and J by 4 bases, with 9 bases between. The CDR3 covers 14 residues. CDR3 DNA sequence: TGTGCCAGTAGTATAGAGGGAGGGAGCTATGGCTACACCTTC. Translated, it gives CASSIEGGSYGYTF. Full variable domain (missing parts from reference TRBV19 and TRBJ1-2): DGGITQSPKYLFRKEGQNVTLSCEQNLNHDAMYWYRQDPGQGLRLIYYSQIVNDFQKGDIAEGYSVSREKKESFPLTVTSAQKNPTAFYLCASSIEGGSYGYTFGSGTRLTVV.

This clone was detected once. The V gene is TRBV11-2, the J gene TRBJ2-3; 10 nucleotides agree with TRBD2. The germline V gene encodes CDR1 SGHAT and CDR2 FQNNGV. The V and J ends lost 5 bases and 3 bases, in that order; junction bases with no gene match: 11. The CDR3 spans 17 residues. The CDR3 here is CASSPNLLAGDTDTQYF. The CDR3 nucleotides read TGTGCCAGCAGCCCAAACCTTCTAGCGGGGGATACAGATACGCAGTATTTT. Using reference TRBV11-2 and TRBJ2-3 for the parts outside the CDR3, the full variable domain is EAGVAQSPRYKIIEKRQSVAFWCNPISGHATLYWYQQILGQGPKLLIQFQNNGVVDDSQLPKDRFSAERLKGVDSTLKIQPAKLEDSAVYLCASSPNLLAGDTDTQYFGPGTRLTVL.

The chain recombines TRBV27 with TRBJ2-7, with 9 bases identical to TRBD1. V lost 2 bases and J lost 2; bases outside the gene matches: 4. Looked up from germline, CDR1 is MNHEY and CDR2 is SMNVEV (reference sequence). This CDR3 comprises 15 residues. CDR3 loop: CASSLLGTGTYEQYF. Here the CDR3 DNA reads TGTGCCAGCAGTTTACTAGGGACAGGGACCTACGAGCAGTACTTC.

J is TRBJ2-7 and V is TRBV7-9; 10 bases align to TRBD1. This CDR3 spans 15 amino acids. Germline lookup yields CDR1 SEHNR and CDR2 FQNEAQ (reference sequence). The trim removed 5 bases at V and 4 bases at J, leaving 8 bases unmatched. CDR3 loop: CASSPGDRGRYEQYF. The CDR3, as DNA: TGTGCCAGCAGCCCAGGGGACAGGGGACGATACGAGCAGTACTTC.

The V and J genes are TRBV11-2 and TRBJ1-2; D remains unclear. This CDR3 spans 12 amino acids. V was clipped by 5 bases and J by 6 bases, with 10 bases between them. Germline lookup yields CDR1 SGHAT and CDR2 FQNNGV. This chain's CDR3 is CASSPNGDGYTF. The DNA of the CDR3 is TGTGCCAGCAGCCCGAACGGAGATGGCTACACCTTC.

The CDR3 protein is CSVARTSWDTQYF. The CDR3 nucleotides are TGCAGCGTAGCTAGGACTAGCTGGGATACGCAGTATTTT. The rearrangement uses TRBV29-1 and TRBJ2-3, with TRBD2 matching over 8 bases. Germline V gene sequence: CDR1 SQVTM, CDR2 ANQGSEA. The CDR3 has 13 residues. The V and J ends lost 6 bases and 6 bases, in that order; junction bases with no gene match: 8.

This clone was seen only a few times. The rearrangement links TRBV7-2 to TRBJ1-4, with D possibly being TRBD1 (5 bases). This CDR3 is 13 amino acids long. Germline assignment: CDR1 SGHTA and CDR2 FQGNSA. The V end lost 0 bases, the J end lost 7 bases, and 6 bases lay between the germline ends. CDR3: CASSLAGGEKLFF. CDR3 nucleotides: TGTGCCAGCAGCTTAGCCGGGGGTGAAAAACTGTTTTTT.

The chain combines TRBV19 with TRBJ1-5; TRBD1 might be the D (6 bases). The V gene's germline CDR1 is LNHDA and CDR2 SQIVND (reference sequence). V lost 4 bases and J 2 bases, leaving 12 bases between the germline ends. The CDR3 has 15 residues. Written as DNA, the CDR3 is TGTGCCAGTAGTACGTCGGGGGGGCGCAATCAGCCCCAGCATTTT. This codes for CASSTSGGRNQPQHF. Complete variable domain (other parts from reference TRBV19 and TRBJ1-5): DGGITQSPKYLFRKEGQNVTLSCEQNLNHDAMYWYRQDPGQGLRLIYYSQIVNDFQKGDIAEGYSVSREKKESFPLTVTSAQKNPTAFYLCASSTSGGRNQPQHFGDGTRLSIL.